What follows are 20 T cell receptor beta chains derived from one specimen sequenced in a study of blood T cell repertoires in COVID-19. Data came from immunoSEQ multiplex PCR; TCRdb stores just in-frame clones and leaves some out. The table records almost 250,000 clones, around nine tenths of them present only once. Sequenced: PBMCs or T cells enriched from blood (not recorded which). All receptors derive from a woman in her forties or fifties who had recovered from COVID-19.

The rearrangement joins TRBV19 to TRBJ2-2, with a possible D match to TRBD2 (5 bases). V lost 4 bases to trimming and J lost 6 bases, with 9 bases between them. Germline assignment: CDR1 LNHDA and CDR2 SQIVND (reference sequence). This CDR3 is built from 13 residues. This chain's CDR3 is CASSRLRAGELFF. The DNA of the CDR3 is TGTGCCAGTAGTAGACTACGGGCCGGGGAGCTGTTTTTT.

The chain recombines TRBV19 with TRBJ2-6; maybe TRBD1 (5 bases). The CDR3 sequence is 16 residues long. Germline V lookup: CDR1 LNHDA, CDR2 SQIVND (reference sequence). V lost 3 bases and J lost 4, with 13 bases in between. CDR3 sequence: CASSIRQGGGANVLTF. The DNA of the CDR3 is TGTGCCAGTAGTATTAGGCAGGGCGGCGGGGCCAACGTCCTGACTTTC.

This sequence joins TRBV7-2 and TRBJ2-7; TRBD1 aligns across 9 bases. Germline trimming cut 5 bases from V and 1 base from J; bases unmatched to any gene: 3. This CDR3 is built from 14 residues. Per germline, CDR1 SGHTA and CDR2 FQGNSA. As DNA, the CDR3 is TGTGCCAGCAGCAAGGACAGGGGATCCTACGAGCAGTACTTC. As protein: CASSKDRGSYEQYF. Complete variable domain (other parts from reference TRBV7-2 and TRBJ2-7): GAGVSQSPSNKVTEKGKDVELRCDPISGHTALYWYRQSLGQGLEFLIYFQGNSAPDKSGLPSDRFSAERTGGSVSTLTIQRTQQEDSAVYLCASSKDRGSYEQYFGPGTRLTVT.

The CDR3 DNA follows: TGTGCCAGCAGCTTAGTGAGGACTAGCGGGAGGAGGAACACCGGGGAGCTGTTTTTT. Translating it yields CASSLVRTSGRRNTGELFF. The V and J genes are TRBV7-8 and TRBJ2-2, with TRBD2 matching over 14 bases. CDR3 length: 19 amino acids. Losses at the gene ends were 1 base for V and 1 base for J; bases not matched to a gene: 5. CDR1 and CDR2 from the germline V gene are SGHVS and FQNEAQ.

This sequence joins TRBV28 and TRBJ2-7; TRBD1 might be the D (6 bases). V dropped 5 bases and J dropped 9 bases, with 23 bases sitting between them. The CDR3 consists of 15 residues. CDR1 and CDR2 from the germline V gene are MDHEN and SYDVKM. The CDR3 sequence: CASSPVSQGNVWQYF. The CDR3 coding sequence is TGTGCCAGCAGTCCCGTTTCCCAGGGGAATGTATGGCAGTACTTC.

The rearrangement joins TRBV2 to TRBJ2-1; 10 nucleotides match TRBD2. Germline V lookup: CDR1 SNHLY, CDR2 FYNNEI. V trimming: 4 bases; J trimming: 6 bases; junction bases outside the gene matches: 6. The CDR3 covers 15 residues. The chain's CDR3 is CASSGSGRSVNEQFF. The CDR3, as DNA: TGTGCCAGCAGTGGTAGCGGGAGGTCGGTCAATGAGCAGTTCTTC.

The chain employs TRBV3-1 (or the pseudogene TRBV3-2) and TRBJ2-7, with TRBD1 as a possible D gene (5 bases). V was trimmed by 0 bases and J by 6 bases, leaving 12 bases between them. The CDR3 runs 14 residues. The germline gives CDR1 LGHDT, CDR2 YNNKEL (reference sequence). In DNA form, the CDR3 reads TGTGCCAGCAGCCAAGATTTGACAGTTAGCGAGCAGTACTTC. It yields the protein CASSQDLTVSEQYF.

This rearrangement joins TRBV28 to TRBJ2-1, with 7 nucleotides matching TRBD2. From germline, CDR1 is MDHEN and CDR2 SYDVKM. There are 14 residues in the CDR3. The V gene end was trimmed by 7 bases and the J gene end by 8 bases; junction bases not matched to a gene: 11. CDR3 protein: CASKRGGSSDEQFF. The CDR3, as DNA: TGTGCCAGCAAAAGGGGCGGGAGCTCCGATGAGCAGTTCTTC.

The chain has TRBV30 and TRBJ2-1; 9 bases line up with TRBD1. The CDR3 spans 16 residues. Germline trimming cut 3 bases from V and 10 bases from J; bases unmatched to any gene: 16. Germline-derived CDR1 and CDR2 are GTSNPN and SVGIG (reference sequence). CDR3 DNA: TGTGCCTGGAGAATAAAGGGACAGGGTAGTTCCCCGGAGCAGTTCTTC. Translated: CAWRIKGQGSSPEQFF. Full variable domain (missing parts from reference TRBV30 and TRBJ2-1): SQTIHQWPATLVQPVGSPLSLECTVEGTSNPNLYWYRQAAGRGLQLLFYSVGIGQISSEVPQNLSASRPQDRQFILSSKKLLLSDSGFYLCAWRIKGQGSSPEQFFGPGTRLTVL.

The CDR3 spells CASSPEGGTGGEKLFF. CDR3 in DNA: TGTGCCAGCAGCCCCGAAGGGGGTACAGGGGGCGAAAAACTGTTTTTT. The chain has TRBV3-1 (or the pseudogene TRBV3-2) and TRBJ1-4; 9 nucleotides agree with TRBD1. V trimming: 4 bases; J trimming: 8 bases; junction bases outside the gene matches: 11. The CDR3 is made up of 16 amino acids. Germline lookup yields CDR1 LGHDT and CDR2 YNNKEL (reference sequence).

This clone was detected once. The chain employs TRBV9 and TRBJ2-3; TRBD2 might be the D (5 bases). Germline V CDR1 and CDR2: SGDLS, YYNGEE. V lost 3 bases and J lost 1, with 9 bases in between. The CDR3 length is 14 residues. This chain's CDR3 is CASSAPGGTDTQYF. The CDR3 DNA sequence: TGTGCCAGCAGCGCTCCCGGGGGCACAGATACGCAGTATTTT.

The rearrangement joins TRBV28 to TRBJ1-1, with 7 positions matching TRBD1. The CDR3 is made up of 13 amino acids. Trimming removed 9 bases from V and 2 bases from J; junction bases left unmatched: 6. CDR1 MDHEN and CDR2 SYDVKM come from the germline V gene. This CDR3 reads CASTDRPNTEAFF. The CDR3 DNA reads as TGTGCCAGTACGGACAGGCCAAACACTGAAGCTTTCTTT.

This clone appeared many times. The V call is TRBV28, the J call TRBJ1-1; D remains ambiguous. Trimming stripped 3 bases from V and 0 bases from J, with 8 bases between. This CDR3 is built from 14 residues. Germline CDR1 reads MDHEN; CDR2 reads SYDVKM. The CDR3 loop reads CASSLGQLNTEAFF. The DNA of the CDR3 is TGTGCCAGCAGTTTGGGCCAGCTGAACACTGAAGCTTTCTTT.

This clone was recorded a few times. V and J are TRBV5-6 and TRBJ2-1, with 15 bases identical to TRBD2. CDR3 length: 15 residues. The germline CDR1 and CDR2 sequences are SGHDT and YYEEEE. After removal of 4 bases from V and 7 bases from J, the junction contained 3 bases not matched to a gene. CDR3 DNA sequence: TGTGCCAGCAGCCCGGGGACTAGCGGGAGGAATGAGCAGTTCTTC. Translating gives CASSPGTSGRNEQFF.

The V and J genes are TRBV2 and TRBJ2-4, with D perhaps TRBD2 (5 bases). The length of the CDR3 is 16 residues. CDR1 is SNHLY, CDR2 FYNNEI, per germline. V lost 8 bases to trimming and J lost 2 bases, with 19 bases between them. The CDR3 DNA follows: TGTGCCAGCGAGCGGCTGGCCGGCGTGACCAAAAACATTCAGTACTTC. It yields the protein CASERLAGVTKNIQYF.

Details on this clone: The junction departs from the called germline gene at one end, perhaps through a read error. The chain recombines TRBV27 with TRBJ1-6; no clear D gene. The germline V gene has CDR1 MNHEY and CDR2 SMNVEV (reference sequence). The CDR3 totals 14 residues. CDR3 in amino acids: CASTPKSYDSPLHF. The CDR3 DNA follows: TGTGCCAGCACGCCGAAGAGCTATGATTCACCCCTCCACTTT.

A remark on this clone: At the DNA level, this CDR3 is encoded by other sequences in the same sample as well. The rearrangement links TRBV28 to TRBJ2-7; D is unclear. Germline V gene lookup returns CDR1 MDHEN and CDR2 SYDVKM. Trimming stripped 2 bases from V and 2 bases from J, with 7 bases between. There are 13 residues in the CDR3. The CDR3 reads CASSLTQTYEQYF. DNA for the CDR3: TGTGCCAGCAGTTTAACACAAACCTACGAGCAGTACTTC.

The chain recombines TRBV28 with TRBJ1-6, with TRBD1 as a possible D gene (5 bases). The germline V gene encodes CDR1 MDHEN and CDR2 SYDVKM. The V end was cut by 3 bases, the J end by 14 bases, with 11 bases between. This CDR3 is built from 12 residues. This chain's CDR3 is CASSLGRGTLHF. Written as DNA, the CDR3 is TGTGCCAGCAGTTTGGGAAGGGGTACCCTCCACTTT.

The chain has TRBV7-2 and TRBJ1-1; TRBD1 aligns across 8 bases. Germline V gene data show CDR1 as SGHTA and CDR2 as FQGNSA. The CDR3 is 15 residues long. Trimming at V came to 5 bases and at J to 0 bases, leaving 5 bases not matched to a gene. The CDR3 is CASSPKTGVNTEAFF. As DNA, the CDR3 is TGTGCCAGCAGCCCCAAGACAGGGGTGAACACTGAAGCTTTCTTT.

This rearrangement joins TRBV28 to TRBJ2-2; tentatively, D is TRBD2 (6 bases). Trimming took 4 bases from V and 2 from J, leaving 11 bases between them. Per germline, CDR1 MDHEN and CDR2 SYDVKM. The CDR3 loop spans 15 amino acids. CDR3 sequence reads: CASSWGDANTGELFF. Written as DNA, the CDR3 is TGTGCCAGCAGTTGGGGGGATGCCAACACCGGGGAGCTGTTTTTT.